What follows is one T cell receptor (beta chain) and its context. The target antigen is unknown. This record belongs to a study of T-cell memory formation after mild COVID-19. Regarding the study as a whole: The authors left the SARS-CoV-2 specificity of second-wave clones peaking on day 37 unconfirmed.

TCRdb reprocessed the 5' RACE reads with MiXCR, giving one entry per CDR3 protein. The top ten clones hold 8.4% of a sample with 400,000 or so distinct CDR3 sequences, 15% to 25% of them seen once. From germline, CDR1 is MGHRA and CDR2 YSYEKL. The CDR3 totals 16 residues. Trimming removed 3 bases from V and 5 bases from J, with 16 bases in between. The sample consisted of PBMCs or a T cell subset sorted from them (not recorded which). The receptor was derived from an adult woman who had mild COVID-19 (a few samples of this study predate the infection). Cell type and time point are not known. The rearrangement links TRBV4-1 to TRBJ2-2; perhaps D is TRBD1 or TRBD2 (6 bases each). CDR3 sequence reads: CASSHPKEGVTGELFF. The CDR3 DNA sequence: TGCGCCAGCAGCCACCCCAAGGAGGGGGTAACCGGGGAGCTGTTTTTT.